This T cell receptor beta chain came from a study of shared clonotypes between healthy human individuals. The study's findings and limits: Larger richness was generally estimated for naive than memory subsets. The four-donor shared clonotypes exceeded non-shared clonotypes in generation probability, with non-shared ones scoring lower.

A note on this clone: The target antigen is unknown.

V shed 3 bases, J shed 2 bases, and the junction held 8 bases outside the gene matches. The germline gives CDR1 SGHAT, CDR2 FQNNGV. This CDR3 has 18 residues. Every subset had its genomic DNA shared out evenly among several immunoSEQ plates. Profiling relied on immunoSEQ multiplex PCR, and the TCRdb table lists in-frame clones only, not all of them. The sample gives approximately 940,000 clones, approximately 76% of which show up once; roughly 1.5% is in the top ten. This chain connects TRBV11-2 to TRBJ2-2; 11 bases match TRBD2. This sequence originates from a man aged 18 to 29 in good health. The sample taken for sequencing was memory CD4+ T cells sorted from blood. Subset: CD45RA-negative fraction. CDR3 sequence (DNA): TGTGCCAGCAGCTTGGGATACGGGACTAGCGGCAACACCGGGGAGCTGTTTTTT. Translating gives CASSLGYGTSGNTGELFF.